This T cell receptor (beta chain) was captured in a study of human T cells and chemical hapten exposure (dated by TCRdb to the early 2020s). Turning to the overall study: For sensitization, 2% DPC in acetone was applied to a roughly 2 cm by roughly 2 cm area of upper inner arm skin. Weekly therapeutic DPC doses were additionally applied to the scalp of patients throughout the roughly 22-week study period. Patch testing was done on the upper back using Finn chambers containing 0.01% DPC, and results were scored after 6 days according to International Contact Dermatitis Research Group standards. Alopecia areata with under or over 50% scalp involvement, alopecia totalis and alopecia universalis were represented in the patient cohort, which was mostly female. Libraries were pooled for sequencing, and per-sample TCR yields varied mainly because of small differences in library volumes within the pool. This study followed changes in the peripheral blood TCR repertoire in vivo during primary and secondary sensitization of alopecia patients to the hapten diphenylcyclopropenone (DPC). Blood samples were taken from patients before sensitization (week 0) and then at 2, 6 and about 24 weeks after DPC sensitization. Around 30 alopecia patients provided blood for TCR sequencing at one to four time points (pre-sensitization, 2, 6 and 24 weeks). Broader findings and caveats from the paper: Patch test score was positively correlated with the number of PT1 expanded TCRs, with significance at thresholds 8, 16 and 32 but not at 4. After repeated subsampling, the strength of the expansion versus patch-test correlation and the threshold at which it became significant changed. Significantly more large CDR3 similarity clusters were formed by expanded TCRs than by pre-sensitization or healthy control sets, consistent with antigen-driven responses. Alopecia, a presumed autoimmune disease, was present in all patients, so the immune response of the patients might differ from that of healthy individuals. No change with DPC sensitization was found in the number of TCRs above 1 in 1000 frequency, and no evidence of global repertoire structure alterations was found.

This clonotype was detected a few times. Its binding antigen is unknown. Base qualities are missing; no much larger clone stands one base away. The library relied on RACE. Sequencing instrument: NextSeq 500. Library preparation attached unique molecular identifiers to individual cDNA molecules for quantitative, reproducible TCR counting. From each blood RNA sample, both TCR alpha and TCR beta chains were sequenced. The source study handled its data this way. Samples had a median of approximately 93,000 TCRs, with a range from about 20,000 to 690,600. V, J and CDR3 annotation of the TCR reads was performed with the Decombinator software suite. For PS versus PT1 abundance plots, all samples were subsampled to the same number of TCRs (28,000). Expanded TCRs were defined as absent before sensitization and observed at least eight times at the 2-week time point. In-frame beta chains were kept once TCRdb had trimmed the public reads at Q25 with fastp and called clones with MiXCR. For every CDR3 protein sequence, its rows merge into one entry that carries the most common genes and DNA. For this entry, the V and J calls and clone size follow TCRdb and not the study's own pipeline. A total of 40,000 to 50,000 distinct CDR3 sequences appear in this sample, around 12% of them only once. Clones ranked in the top ten supply over 5.5% of the sample.

V was cut back by 1 base and J by 0 bases, leaving a gap of 15 bases between them. CDR1 is given as LGHDT and CDR2 as YNNKEL, both from the germline V gene (reference sequence). Including the terminal cysteine and phenylalanine, the CDR3 comprises 17 residues. Of the read, only the CDR3 DNA is kept; its 51 bases are in frame from base 1. This sample's time point label indicates: pre-sensitization, week 0. The treatment or condition tag for this specimen amounts to: therapeutic diphenylcyclopropenone sensitization with weekly scalp DPC. At every patch-test visit, the blood draw took place before the patch test was put on. Eligible patients were aged 18 to 70, diagnosed with alopecia, deemed suitable for DPC therapy, and excluded if pregnant. Total RNA was extracted from unfractionated whole blood collected in Tempus Blood RNA tubes.

The chain is made from TRBV3-1 and TRBJ1-1; the D region possibly corresponds to TRBD1 (5 bases align). The receptor was isolated from a woman aged 25-40 years with alopecia areata. Some clones in this sample may be carry-over from other donors' samples. The specimen was whole blood, collected in connection with sensitization to the hapten diphenylcyclopropenone (DPC). The nucleotide sequence reads TGTGCCAGCAGCCAAGGGCCGACAGCTATCATGAACACTGAAGCTTTCTTT. This encodes CASSQGPTAIMNTEAFF.